This TCR beta chain came from a study of T cell changes during pregnancy in multiple sclerosis. Trimming took off 3 bases at V and 6 bases at J, with 21 bases between the two ends. This CDR3 has 16 residues. The germline V gene encodes CDR1 LGHNA and CDR2 YNFKEQ. Here immunoSEQ multiplex PCR was the method, and the copy in TCRdb shows in-frame clones only, minus some. The sample consists of about 34,000 clones, roughly 90% of them appearing once. The chain has TRBV4-2 and TRBJ2-7, with D perhaps TRBD1 (6 bases). This receptor was taken from a female donor with multiple sclerosis, enrolled in a pregnancy study. The source material was CD8+ T cells from peripheral blood mononuclear cells, sampled in the third trimester of pregnancy. The CDR3 loop reads CASSQAGVAALSEQYF. In DNA form, the CDR3 reads TGTGCCAGCAGCCAGGCAGGGGTAGCCGCCCTCAGCGAGCAGTACTTC.